These T cell receptor beta chains were read from a single sample in a study of T cells in Graves' hyperthyroidism and ophthalmopathy. TCRdb reanalysed the multiplex PCR reads using MiXCR and keeps one entry per CDR3 protein. The sample has hundreds of thousands of distinct CDR3 sequences, around a quarter seen once. Source material: blood. The receptors originated from a woman aged 25 to 39 with Graves' ophthalmopathy. Both conserved end residues are part of each CDR3. D genes are given only for firm matches. Expanded clones are given a class, and other clones once, few, many or no size at all.

v_gene	abundance	d_gene	len	j_gene	CDR3aa	CDR3nt
TRBV6-1	many	TRBD1	17	TRBJ1-5	CASSEDHGTGGSQPQHF	TGTGCCAGCAGTGAAGACCACGGGACAGGGGGAAGTCAGCCCCAGCATTTT
TRBV9	many	-	13	TRBJ1-5	CASSVTSNQPQHF	TGTGCCAGCAGCGTCACGAGCAATCAGCCCCAGCATTTT
TRBV28	-	TRBD2	19	TRBJ2-7	CASSLLWVAGVLSSYEQYF	TGTGCCAGCAGTTTGTTGTGGGTAGCGGGGGTCCTAAGCTCCTACGAGCAGTACTTC
TRBV18	few	-	16	TRBJ1-3	CASSPRLIASGNTIYF	TGTGCCAGCTCACCACGCTTGATTGCCTCTGGAAACACCATATATTTT
TRBV7-2	many	-	17	TRBJ2-2	CASSLAPGGDPTGELFF	TGTGCCAGCAGCTTAGCGCCGGGCGGGGATCCCACCGGGGAGCTGTTTTTT
TRBV7-9	many	-	15	TRBJ1-5	CASSGEGHSNQPQHF	TGTGCCAGCAGCGGAGAGGGACATAGCAATCAGCCCCAGCATTTT
TRBV2	many	-	15	TRBJ2-2	CASNVRLENTGELFF	TGTGCCAGCAATGTAAGGTTGGAGAACACCGGGGAGCTGTTTTTT
TRBV11-1	many	-	16	TRBJ1-1	CASSLDPAAMNTEAFF	TGTGCCAGCAGCTTAGACCCGGCGGCCATGAACACTGAAGCTTTCTTT
TRBV20-1	many	TRBD2	17	TRBJ2-7	CSAKLAGGPFPPYEQYF	TGCAGTGCTAAACTAGCGGGGGGTCCCTTCCCCCCCTACGAGCAGTACTTC
TRBV13	-	-	14	TRBJ2-2	CASSFSGYTGELFF	TGTGCCAGCAGCTTTTCAGGATACACCGGGGAGCTGTTTTTT
TRBV6-1	many	TRBD2	16	TRBJ2-7	CASSNIAGGLTYEQYF	TGTGCCAGCAGTAATATAGCGGGGGGATTAACCTACGAGCAGTACTTC
TRBV10-3	-	-	13	TRBJ2-3	CAISGREEDTQYF	TGTGCCATCAGTGGTAGAGAGGAGGATACGCAGTATTTT
TRBV12-3/TRBV12-4	-	-	14	TRBJ1-1	CASSFYNMNTEAFF	TGTGCCAGCAGTTTCTACAATATGAACACTGAAGCTTTCTTT
TRBV7-9	-	-	13	TRBJ2-7	CASSQAGLGEQYF	TGTGCCAGCAGCCAGGCCGGGTTGGGCGAGCAGTACTTC
TRBV9	many	-	13	TRBJ1-2	CASSTPSNYGYTF	TGTGCCAGCAGCACGCCCAGTAACTATGGCTACACCTTC
TRBV3-1	-	-	15	TRBJ1-1	CASSQDELPNTEAFF	TGTGCCAGCAGCCAAGATGAACTCCCGAACACTGAAGCTTTCTTT
TRBV9	-	-	11	TRBJ1-2	CASGGAYGYTF	TGTGCCAGCGGTGGAGCCTATGGCTACACCTTC
TRBV19	few	-	14	TRBJ2-7	CASSISHRSYEQYF	TGTGCCAGTAGTATCTCCCACAGGTCCTACGAGCAGTACTTC
TRBV10-3	-	-	15	TRBJ1-2	CAITDRQHANYGYTF	TGTGCCATCACCGACAGACAACACGCTAACTATGGCTACACCTTC
TRBV2	-	-	15	TRBJ1-1	CASSVSGGGGTEAFF	TGTGCCAGCAGTGTTTCAGGTGGGGGGGGCACTGAAGCTTTCTTT
TRBV27	-	-	16	TRBJ1-2	CASSLKGDQGKKGYTF	TGTGCCAGCAGTTTAAAGGGAGACCAGGGAAAAAAGGGCTACACCTTC
TRBV11-2	many	-	15	TRBJ1-5	CASSLDGYSNQPQHF	TGTGCCAGCAGTTTGGACGGATATAGCAATCAGCCCCAGCATTTT
TRBV6-2/TRBV6-3	many	-	13	TRBJ1-5	CASRRDTNQPQHF	TGTGCCAGCAGAAGGGACACCAATCAGCCCCAGCATTTT